The 27 T cell receptor beta chains presented below share a single source sample, sequenced in a study of cytomegalovirus exposure and HLA in healthy donors. PCR primers comprised 60 Vbeta and 13 Jbeta primers. Repertoires were generated with immunoSEQ multiplex PCR, while TCRdb's copy carries only in-frame clones and drops some. There are a few hundred thousand clones in the sample; 80% occur only once, and about 0.29% lies in the top ten. The sample consisted of PBMCs. These receptors all come from a girl aged 2 to 9 in good health and CMV-seronegative.

This clone has just one count. The V and J genes are TRBV12-5 and TRBJ2-1; TRBD2 aligns across 12 bases. Trimming at V came to 3 bases and at J to 1 base, leaving 7 bases not matched to a gene. CDR3 length equals 18 residues. Germline V lookup: CDR1 LGHNT, CDR2 FRNRAP. The CDR3 sequence is CASGFRPTSGGSYNEQFF. DNA for the CDR3: TGTGCTAGTGGTTTCCGCCCGACTAGCGGGGGATCCTACAATGAGCAGTTCTTC.

The V gene is TRBV5-4, the J gene TRBJ1-6; D is unclear. CDR1 and CDR2 from the germline V gene are SGHNT and YYREEE (reference sequence). Trimming pared 0 bases from V and 4 bases from J, leaving 8 bases between. CDR3 size: 15 residues. The CDR3 here is CASSLDRTYNSPLHF. CDR3 DNA sequence: TGTGCCAGCAGCTTGGACAGAACTTATAATTCACCCCTCCACTTT.

This clone showed up just once. The chain carries TRBV29-1 and TRBJ2-7; D may be TRBD1 (7 bases). Germline V gene lookup returns CDR1 SQVTM and CDR2 ANQGSEA. There are 16 residues in the CDR3. V was cut by 5 bases and J by 6 bases, with 26 bases left in between. Written as DNA, the CDR3 is TGCAGCGTTCGTACCTCCTTGACAGGGCGGGATTTCGAGCAGTACTTC. Its translation: CSVRTSLTGRDFEQYF.

This clone was picked up one time. The chain employs TRBV21-1 and TRBJ2-7; the table assigns TRBD2, which was not confirmed against the DNA. TRBV21-1 is a documented pseudogene. CDR3 length: 18 residues. The CDR3 is CASSKEASAEPFSYEQYF. DNA of the CDR3: TGTGCCAGCAGCAAAGAGGCTAGCGCCGAACCCTTCTCCTACGAGCAGTACTTC.

The chain employs TRBV28 and TRBJ1-5; a weak D match, TRBD1 (6 bases). The CDR3 covers 14 residues. V was trimmed by 6 bases and J by 3 bases, leaving 12 bases between them. The germline V gene has CDR1 MDHEN and CDR2 SYDVKM. The CDR3 sequence: CASSSGQNNQPQHF. The CDR3 region has the DNA TGTGCCAGCAGCTCCGGACAGAACAATCAGCCCCAGCATTTT.

The CDR3 loop is CASSLSQRVVTDTQYF. In DNA form, the CDR3 reads TGTGCCAGCAGTTTAAGCCAGCGGGTGGTTACAGATACGCAGTATTTT. This chain connects TRBV27 to TRBJ2-3; perhaps TRBD2 as D (6 bases). The CDR3 contains 16 residues. Germline V gene lookup returns CDR1 MNHEY and CDR2 SMNVEV (reference sequence). V gave up 2 bases and J gave up 3 bases, with 15 bases separating them.

V is TRBV2 and J is TRBJ1-2, with TRBD1 identical over 7 bases. The junction had 3 bases not matched to a gene; V was cut back by 8 bases and J by 3 bases. CDR3 size: 12 residues. Germline assignment: CDR1 SNHLY and CDR2 FYNNEI. The DNA for the CDR3 is TGTGCCAGCCTGACAGGGTACTATGGCTACACCTTC. Translating it yields CASLTGYYGYTF.

This clone was observed once. This chain uses TRBV28 with TRBJ1-1; D call uncertain. In germline, CDR1 is MDHEN, CDR2 SYDVKM. Between the trimmed V and J ends, which lost 6 bases and 1 base, there was a span of 15 bases. The CDR3 extends over 15 amino acids. CDR3 nucleotide sequence: TGTGCCAGCAGAGCAGCGGGTGCGGGGAACACTGAAGCTTTCTTT. It is translated as CASRAAGAGNTEAFF.

The chain couples TRBV5-1 to TRBJ2-5; 12 nucleotides line up with TRBD2. V lost 5 bases to trimming and J lost 2 bases; unmatched junction nucleotides: 7. The CDR3 spans 16 residues. The germline V gene encodes CDR1 SGHRS and CDR2 YFSETQ. This CDR3 reads CASRTGTSGLQETQYF. The CDR3 nucleotides read TGCGCCAGCAGAACCGGGACTAGCGGGCTTCAAGAGACCCAGTACTTC.

The rearrangement uses TRBV19 and TRBJ2-7, with 7 bases matching TRBD1. Germline V CDR1 and CDR2: LNHDA, SQIVND (reference sequence). This CDR3 is 13 amino acids long. The junction had 4 bases not matched to a gene; V was cut back by 6 bases and J by 2 bases. The DNA for the CDR3 is TGTGCCAGTAGGCTGACAGGGACCTACGAGCAGTACTTC. Amino acids: CASRLTGTYEQYF.

The chain carries TRBV5-1 and TRBJ1-2, with a tentative D call TRBD1 (6 bases). The V gene lost 0 bases and the J gene lost 0 bases, with 24 bases spanning the gap. Germline V lookup: CDR1 SGHRS, CDR2 YFSETQ. This CDR3 is 20 amino acids long. The CDR3 DNA is TGCGCCAGCAGCTTGGCCACAGGGCCGGGACAAGACAGGACTAACTATGGCTACACCTTC. Translation gives CASSLATGPGQDRTNYGYTF.

J is TRBJ2-7 and V is TRBV7-9, with D possibly being TRBD1 (5 bases). Trimming took 0 bases from V and 3 from J, leaving 12 bases between them. Germline V gene sequence: CDR1 SEHNR, CDR2 FQNEAQ (reference sequence). The CDR3 totals 15 residues. CDR3 residues: CASSLAPGHLYEQYF. The CDR3 nucleotides read TGTGCCAGCAGCTTAGCCCCCGGACACCTCTACGAGCAGTACTTC. Filled out from reference TRBV7-9 and TRBJ2-7, the complete variable domain reads DTGVSQNPRHKITKRGQNVTFRCDPISEHNRLYWYRQTLGQGPEFLTYFQNEAQLEKSRLLSDRFSAERPKGSFSTLEIQRTEQGDSAMYLCASSLAPGHLYEQYFGPGTRLTVT.

Here the CDR3 reads CASSLESLQGFYEQYF. Written as DNA, the CDR3 is TGTGCCAGCAGCTTAGAGTCCTTACAGGGGTTCTACGAGCAGTACTTC. The chain has TRBV7-2 and TRBJ2-7; TRBD1 aligns across 7 bases. CDR3 size: 16 residues. Germline assignment: CDR1 SGHTA and CDR2 FQGNSA. V gave up 1 base and J gave up 3 bases; unmatched junction bases: 9.

The chain recombines TRBV13 with TRBJ1-4, with D perhaps matching TRBD1 (5 bases). CDR1 PRHDT and CDR2 FYEKMQ come from the germline V gene (reference sequence). The CDR3 loop spans 14 amino acids. V gave up 7 bases and J gave up 6 bases, with 15 bases separating them. As DNA, the CDR3 is TGTGCCAGCACCCTCTTGCGGGACGATGAAAAACTGTTTTTT. Translation gives CASTLLRDDEKLFF.

Only a few counts were recorded for this clone. The chain is built from TRBV27 and TRBJ2-1; TRBD1 matches at 7 bases. The CDR3 covers 15 residues. CDR1 and CDR2 from the germline V gene are MNHEY and SMNVEV (reference sequence). Trimming took 5 bases from V and 2 from J; bases not matched to a gene: 6. CDR3 in amino acids: CASSMNRGPYNEQFF. CDR3 coding DNA: TGTGCCAGCAGTATGAACAGGGGCCCCTACAATGAGCAGTTCTTC.

This chain links TRBV5-3 with TRBJ2-7; possibly TRBD2 for D (6 bases). TRBV5-3 is filed as an ORF, its function uncertain. This CDR3 has 15 amino acids. Between the trimmed V and J ends, which lost 4 bases and 0 bases, there was a span of 14 bases. The CDR3 spells CARSRGGEISYEQYF. The CDR3 coding sequence is TGTGCCAGAAGCCGGGGCGGGGAAATCTCCTACGAGCAGTACTTC.

The rearrangement links TRBV11-2 to TRBJ1-5; tentative D call: TRBD1 (6 bases). The V gene's germline CDR1 is SGHAT and CDR2 FQNNGV. The CDR3 has 19 residues. Trimming removed 1 base from V and 0 bases from J, with 19 bases in between. CDR3: CASSLVRPGVAYSNQPQHF. DNA for the CDR3: TGTGCCAGCAGCTTAGTACGGCCAGGGGTCGCTTATAGCAATCAGCCCCAGCATTTT.

This clone was seen a few times. The junction differs from germline at one of its ends, possibly a read error. CDR3 in amino acids: CSSSSSTEEAFF. The CDR3 DNA follows: TGTTCCAGCAGCTCCTCGACAGAGGAAGCTTTCTTT. The chain recombines TRBV7-9 with TRBJ1-1; tentative D call: TRBD1 (5 bases). This CDR3 region has 12 residues. In germline, CDR1 is SEHNR, CDR2 FQNEAQ (reference sequence).

CDR3 region: CSVEVTENTGELFF. The DNA of the CDR3 is TGCAGCGTTGAAGTGACAGAGAACACCGGGGAGCTGTTTTTT. The chain has TRBV29-1 and TRBJ2-2, with D tentatively TRBD1 (5 bases). With 1 base removed from V and 1 base from J, the gap between germline ends came to 7 bases. The CDR3 loop spans 14 amino acids. Germline V gene data show CDR1 as SQVTM and CDR2 as ANQGSEA.

This sequence joins TRBV6-5 and TRBJ1-1; D possibly corresponds to TRBD1 (5 bases). Germline CDR1 is MNHEY and CDR2 is SVGAGI. This CDR3 is built from 14 residues. Trimming left V 5 bases short and J 10 bases short, with 20 bases between. The CDR3 DNA reads TGTGCCAGCAGTCCCCATCGACAGCGCCCAAGAGCTTTCTTT. Protein sequence: CASSPHRQRPRAFF.

The genes are TRBV7-9 and TRBJ1-1; D is undetermined. Germline V gives CDR1 SEHNR, CDR2 FQNEAQ (reference sequence). V lost 0 bases and J 5 bases, leaving 7 bases between the germline ends. This CDR3 is 13 amino acids long. The CDR3 here is CASSLAHKTEAFF. CDR3 coding DNA: TGTGCCAGCAGCTTAGCGCACAAGACTGAAGCTTTCTTT.

CDR3 in amino acids: CASSLMTSGVTGELFF. The CDR3 DNA reads as TGTGCCAGCAGCCTGATGACTAGCGGGGTGACCGGGGAGCTGTTTTTT. V is TRBV5-6 and J is TRBJ2-2, with TRBD2 matching 11 bases. The CDR3 is 16 amino acids. Trimming cost V 4 bases and J 5 bases; bases outside gene matches: 7. Germline V gives CDR1 SGHDT, CDR2 YYEEEE.

The chain uses TRBV9 and TRBJ2-5; 8 bases align to TRBD2. The germline V gene encodes CDR1 SGDLS and CDR2 YYNGEE. Trimming cost V 0 bases and J 7 bases; bases outside gene matches: 14. The CDR3 contains 17 residues. CDR3 protein: CASSVDPRGATSRTQYF. The CDR3 region has the DNA TGTGCCAGCAGCGTAGACCCGCGGGGGGCGACCTCTAGGACCCAGTACTTC. Full variable domain (remainder filled in from reference TRBV9 and TRBJ2-5): DSGVTQTPKHLITATGQRVTLRCSPRSGDLSVYWYQQSLDQGLQFLIQYYNGEERAKGNILERFSAQQFPDLHSELNLSSLELGDSALYFCASSVDPRGATSRTQYFGPGTRLLVL.

V is TRBV4-1 and J is TRBJ1-1; 7 bases are a match to TRBD1. The CDR3 is made up of 16 amino acids. V was pared by 3 bases and J by 4 bases, with 11 bases of the junction left unmatched. Germline CDR1 and CDR2: MGHRA and YSYEKL. CDR3 coding DNA: TGCGCCAGCAGCCAGAAGGGATACAGGGGTTCCACTGAAGCTTTCTTT. This encodes CASSQKGYRGSTEAFF.

The chain recombines TRBV7-9 with TRBJ1-1; TRBD1 is a possible D gene (5 bases). V dropped 8 bases and J dropped 0 bases, with 13 bases sitting between them. CDR1 is SEHNR and CDR2 is FQNEAQ in the germline V gene (reference sequence). The CDR3 runs 14 residues. The CDR3 here is CASGPTVMNTEAFF. The CDR3 DNA sequence: TGTGCCAGCGGACCGACAGTCATGAACACTGAAGCTTTCTTT.

This chain connects TRBV7-8 to TRBJ1-4, with D hard to call. The germline gives CDR1 SGHVS, CDR2 FQNEAQ. The V and J ends lost 2 bases and 4 bases respectively, with 11 bases between them. The CDR3 has 15 amino acids. The CDR3 region has the DNA TGTGCCAGCAGCTTATATTTAACTATTAATGAAAAACTGTTTTTT. It translates to CASSLYLTINEKLFF.

This clone has a single count. CDR3 in amino acids: CASSTTGAETQYF. The DNA for the CDR3 is TGTGCCAGTAGTACGACAGGGGCAGAGACCCAGTACTTC. The J gene is TRBJ2-5, the V gene TRBV19; 8 nucleotides match TRBD1. J gave up 4 bases and V 4 bases, and 2 bases lay outside the gene matches. Germline lookup yields CDR1 LNHDA and CDR2 SQIVND (reference sequence). This CDR3 comprises 13 residues.